This T cell receptor (beta chain) was found in a study of cytomegalovirus exposure and HLA in healthy donors. V lost 7 bases and J 1 base, leaving 22 bases between the germline ends. This CDR3 contains 17 residues. Germline assignment: CDR1 ENHRY and CDR2 SYGVKD. Study-wide points: For presence/absence analyses, sequencing depth was assumed to be roughly uniform across donors. Analysis performed later showed TCR beta chains linked to HLA being more clonally expanded than equally common others.

The donors (healthy individuals) were bone marrow donors. The study ran its PCR with 60 Vbeta and 13 Jbeta primers. The data were produced by immunoSEQ multiplex PCR, yet TCRdb's version contains in-frame clones alone and is incomplete. The sample contains tens of thousands of clones, under 90% of which appear only once. As concerns this clone: Its specificity is unknown.

The rearrangement links TRBV10-3 to TRBJ1-1; possibly TRBD1 for D (5 bases). Sequencing was carried out using PBMCs. The sequence came from a woman between 40 and 55 years old in good health and CMV-seronegative. CDR3 DNA: TGTGCCATCAAATCTGGGGTGGGGGGAGTCCAGAACACTGAAGCTTTCTTT. Amino acid sequence: CAIKSGVGGVQNTEAFF.